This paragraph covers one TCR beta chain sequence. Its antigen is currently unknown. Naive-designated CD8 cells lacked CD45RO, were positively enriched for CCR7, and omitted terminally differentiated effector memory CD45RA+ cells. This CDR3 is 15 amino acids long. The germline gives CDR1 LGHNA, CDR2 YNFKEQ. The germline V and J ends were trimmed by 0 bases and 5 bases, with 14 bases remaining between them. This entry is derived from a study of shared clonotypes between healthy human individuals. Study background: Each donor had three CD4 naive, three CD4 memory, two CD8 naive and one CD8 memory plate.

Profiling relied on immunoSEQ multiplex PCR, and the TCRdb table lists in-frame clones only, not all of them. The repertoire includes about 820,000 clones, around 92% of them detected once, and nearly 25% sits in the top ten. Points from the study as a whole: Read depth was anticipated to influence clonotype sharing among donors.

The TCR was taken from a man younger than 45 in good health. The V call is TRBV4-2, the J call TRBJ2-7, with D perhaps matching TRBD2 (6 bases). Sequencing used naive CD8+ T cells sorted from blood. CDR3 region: CASSQDGGSGNEQYF. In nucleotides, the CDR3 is TGTGCCAGCAGCCAAGATGGGGGGAGCGGCAACGAGCAGTACTTC.